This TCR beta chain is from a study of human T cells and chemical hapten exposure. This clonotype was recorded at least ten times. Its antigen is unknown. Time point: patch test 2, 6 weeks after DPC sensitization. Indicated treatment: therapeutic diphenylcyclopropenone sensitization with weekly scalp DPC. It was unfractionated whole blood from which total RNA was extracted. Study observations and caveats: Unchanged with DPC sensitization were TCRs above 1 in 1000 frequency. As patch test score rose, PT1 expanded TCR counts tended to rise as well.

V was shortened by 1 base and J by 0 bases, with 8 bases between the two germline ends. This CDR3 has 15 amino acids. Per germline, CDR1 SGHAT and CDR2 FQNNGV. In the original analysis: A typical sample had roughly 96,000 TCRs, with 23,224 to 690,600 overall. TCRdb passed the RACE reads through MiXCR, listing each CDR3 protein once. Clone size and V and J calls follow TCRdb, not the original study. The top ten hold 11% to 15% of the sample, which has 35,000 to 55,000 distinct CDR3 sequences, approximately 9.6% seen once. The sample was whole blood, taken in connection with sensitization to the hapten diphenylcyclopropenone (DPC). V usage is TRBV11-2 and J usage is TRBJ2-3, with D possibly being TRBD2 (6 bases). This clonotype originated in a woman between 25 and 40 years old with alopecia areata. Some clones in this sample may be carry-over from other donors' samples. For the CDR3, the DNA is TGTGCCAGCAGCTTAGCGGGGACTAGCACAGATACGCAGTATTTT. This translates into CASSLAGTSTDTQYF.